This paragraph reports one T cell receptor (beta chain). What it binds is unknown. The PCR made use of 60 Vbeta and 13 Jbeta primers. Some clones are missing from TCRdb's copy, which holds only in-frame ones; the method was immunoSEQ multiplex PCR. Its listing shows 200,000 or so clones. V was trimmed by 6 bases and J by 0 bases, leaving 15 bases between them. The CDR3 covers 15 residues. The germline V gene encodes CDR1 MNHNS and CDR2 SASEGT. The data belong to a study of cytomegalovirus exposure and HLA in healthy donors. Study-wide findings and caveats: A few V segments could not be told apart, such as TRBV6-2 and TRBV6-3, and were left out. Accurate prediction of most subjects' HLA-A and HLA-B alleles from TCR beta sequences was reported.

Source material: PBMCs. The genes are TRBV6-1 and TRBJ2-7; D is perhaps TRBD1 (6 bases). This sequence was found in a boy between 10 and 17 years old in good health and CMV-seronegative. The CDR3 here is CASSESGTSSYEQYF. For the CDR3, the DNA is TGTGCCAGCAGCGAATCCGGGACAAGCTCCTACGAGCAGTACTTC.